A single sample gave rise to the 12 T cell receptor beta chains below, sequenced in a study of Tregs in tolerant kidney transplant recipients. TCRdb's copy holds only in-frame clones and misses some; the assay was immunoSEQ multiplex PCR. The sample records roughly 66,000 clones, 80% to 95% being singletons. The sequenced sample was CD8+ T cells from blood, obtained before the transplant. Receptor source: a human donor who received a combined kidney and bone marrow transplant.

The gene calls are TRBV4-3 and TRBJ1-4, with D maybe TRBD1 (6 bases). Germline assignment: CDR1 LGHNA and CDR2 YSLEER. This CDR3 has 16 amino acids. V shed 1 base and J shed 1 base, with 10 bases lying between them. The CDR3 bases are TGCGCCAGCAGCCAAGGGACAGAGAAAACTAATGAAAAACTGTTTTTT. Translated: CASSQGTEKTNEKLFF.

V gene TRBV27 combines with J gene TRBJ2-7, with D perhaps matching TRBD1 (6 bases). Germline V gene lookup returns CDR1 MNHEY and CDR2 SMNVEV (reference sequence). Trimming took off 6 bases at V and 5 bases at J, with 11 bases between the two ends. The CDR3 has 12 residues. The chain's CDR3 is CASSPPGDEQYF. CDR3 in DNA: TGTGCCAGCAGCCCCCCAGGGGACGAGCAGTACTTC.

V usage is TRBV5-6 and J usage is TRBJ1-2; D is uncertain. The CDR3 totals 13 residues. Trimming took 0 bases from V and 3 from J, leaving 6 bases between them. Germline assignment: CDR1 SGHDT and CDR2 YYEEEE. Written as DNA, the CDR3 is TGTGCCAGCAGCTTGGGAGGTGACTATGGCTACACCTTC. Amino acid sequence: CASSLGGDYGYTF. Variable domain in full (rest from reference TRBV5-6 and TRBJ1-2): DAGVTQSPTHLIKTRGQQVTLRCSPKSGHDTVSWYQQALGQGPQFIFQYYEEEERQRGNFPDRFSGHQFPNYSSELNVNALLLGDSALYLCASSLGGDYGYTFGSGTRLTVV.

This sequence joins TRBV25-1 and TRBJ1-2; 10 bases are shared with TRBD1. J lost 2 bases, V lost 5 bases, and 8 bases had no gene match. The CDR3 totals 16 residues. From germline, CDR1 is MGHDK and CDR2 SYGVNS. CDR3 loop: CASSPRLGQGNYGYTF. The CDR3 region has the DNA TGTGCCAGCAGTCCCCGGCTGGGACAGGGGAACTATGGCTACACCTTC.

This clone occurred once. V usage is TRBV15 and J usage is TRBJ2-3; D remains ambiguous. There are 13 residues in the CDR3. Germline V gene lookup returns CDR1 LNHNV and CDR2 YYDKDF (reference sequence). Trimming cost V 4 bases and J 2 bases, with 7 bases left between them. This CDR3 reads CATSMGDTDTQYF. CDR3 in DNA: TGTGCCACCAGCATGGGCGACACAGATACGCAGTATTTT. The whole variable domain, filled in from reference TRBV15 and TRBJ2-3, reads DAMVIQNPRYQVTQFGKPVTLSCSQTLNHNVMYWYQQKSSQAPKLLFHYYDKDFNNEADTPDNFQSRRPNTSFCFLDIRSPGLGDTAMYLCATSMGDTDTQYFGPGTRLTVL.

This rearrangement joins TRBV15 to TRBJ1-3, with no clear D. Germline CDR1 reads LNHNV; CDR2 reads YYDKDF (reference sequence). The germline V and J ends were trimmed by 5 bases and 10 bases, with 15 bases remaining between them. The CDR3 runs 13 residues. CDR3 sequence (DNA): TGTGCCACCAGCGGCTTGTGGAGTACTACCATATATTTT. It encodes CATSGLWSTTIYF.

This sequence joins TRBV7-6 and TRBJ2-6; tentative D call: TRBD1 (6 bases). The germline CDR1 and CDR2 sequences are SGHVS and FNYEAQ. V shed 5 bases and J shed 2 bases, with 13 bases lying between them. The CDR3 is made up of 16 amino acids. The CDR3 bases are TGTGCCAGCAGCCCCCGAACAGGGACTGGGGCCAACGTCCTGACTTTC. This gives the protein CASSPRTGTGANVLTF. Full variable domain (remainder filled in from reference TRBV7-6 and TRBJ2-6): GAGVSQSPRYKVTKRGQDVALRCDPISGHVSLYWYRQALGQGPEFLTYFNYEAQQDKSGLPNDRFSAERPEGSISTLTIQRTEQRDSAMYRCASSPRTGTGANVLTFGAGSRLTVL.

In this sample, this clone turned up once. This chain joins TRBV2 and TRBJ1-1; tentative D call: TRBD1 (5 bases). The CDR3 runs to 14 residues. Between the trimmed V and J ends, which lost 2 bases and 0 bases, there was a span of 7 bases. Germline V gene sequence: CDR1 SNHLY, CDR2 FYNNEI. CDR3 bases: TGTGCCAGCAGTGAATTGGACATGAACACTGAAGCTTTCTTT. Amino acid sequence: CASSELDMNTEAFF.

The chain recombines TRBV14 with TRBJ2-1, with TRBD2 as a possible D gene (5 bases). The CDR3 extends over 18 amino acids. Germline V lookup: CDR1 SGHDN, CDR2 FVKESK. V lost 0 bases, J lost 5 bases, and 20 bases lay in between. CDR3 loop: CASSQDRQLAGRDNEQFF. The CDR3 nucleotides read TGTGCCAGCAGCCAAGATAGGCAGCTAGCTGGACGGGACAATGAGCAGTTCTTC.

The chain links TRBV2 to TRBJ2-7; D may be TRBD2 (5 bases). V lost 3 bases to trimming and J lost 0 bases, with 15 bases between them. CDR1 is SNHLY, CDR2 FYNNEI, per germline. The CDR3 runs 16 residues. The CDR3 reads CASSEKGAGPSYEQYF. CDR3 coding DNA: TGTGCCAGCAGTGAGAAGGGAGCTGGACCCTCCTACGAGCAGTACTTC.

The rearrangement uses TRBV5-6 and TRBJ1-2; 10 bases fit TRBD1. The CDR3 spans 14 residues. CDR1 is SGHDT and CDR2 is YYEEEE in the germline V gene. Trimming cost V 4 bases and J 8 bases; bases outside gene matches: 8. Written as DNA, the CDR3 is TGTGCCAGCAGCAGAGGACAGGGGGTCGGCGGCTACACCTTC. Protein sequence: CASSRGQGVGGYTF.

The chain is built from TRBV10-3 and TRBJ2-1; D is possibly TRBD2 (5 bases). Germline V CDR1 and CDR2: ENHRY, SYGVKD. Between the trimmed V and J ends, which lost 0 bases and 7 bases, there was a span of 13 bases. The CDR3 runs to 15 residues. CDR3 loop: CAISESLARTNEQFF. As DNA, the CDR3 is TGTGCCATCAGTGAGTCGCTAGCTCGAACTAATGAGCAGTTCTTC.